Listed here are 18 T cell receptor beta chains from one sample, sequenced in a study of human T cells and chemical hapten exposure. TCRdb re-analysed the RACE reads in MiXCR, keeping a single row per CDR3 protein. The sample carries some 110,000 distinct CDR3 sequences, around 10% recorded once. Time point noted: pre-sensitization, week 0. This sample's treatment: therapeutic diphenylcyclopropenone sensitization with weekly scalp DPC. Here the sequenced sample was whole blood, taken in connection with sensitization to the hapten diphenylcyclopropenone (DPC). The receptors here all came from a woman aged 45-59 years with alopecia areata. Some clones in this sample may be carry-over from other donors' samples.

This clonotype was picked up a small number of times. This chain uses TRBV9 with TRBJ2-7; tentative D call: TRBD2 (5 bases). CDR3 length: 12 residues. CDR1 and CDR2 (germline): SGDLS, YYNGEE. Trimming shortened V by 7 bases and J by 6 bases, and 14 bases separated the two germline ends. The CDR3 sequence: CASSGNRGEQYF. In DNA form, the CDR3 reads TGTGCCAGCTCGGGGAACCGTGGCGAGCAGTACTTC.

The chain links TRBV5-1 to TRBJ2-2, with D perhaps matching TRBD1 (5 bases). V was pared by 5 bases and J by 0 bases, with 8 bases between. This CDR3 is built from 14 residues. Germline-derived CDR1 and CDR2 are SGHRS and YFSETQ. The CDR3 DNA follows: TGCGCCAGCAGAACACAGGCGAACACCGGGGAGCTGTTTTTT. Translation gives CASRTQANTGELFF.

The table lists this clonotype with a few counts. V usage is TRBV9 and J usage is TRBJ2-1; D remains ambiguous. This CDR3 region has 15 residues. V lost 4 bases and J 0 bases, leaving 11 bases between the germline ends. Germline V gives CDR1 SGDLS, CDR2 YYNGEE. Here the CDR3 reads CASSTNPGSYNEQFF. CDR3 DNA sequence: TGTGCCAGCAGCACCAATCCCGGCTCCTACAATGAGCAGTTCTTC.

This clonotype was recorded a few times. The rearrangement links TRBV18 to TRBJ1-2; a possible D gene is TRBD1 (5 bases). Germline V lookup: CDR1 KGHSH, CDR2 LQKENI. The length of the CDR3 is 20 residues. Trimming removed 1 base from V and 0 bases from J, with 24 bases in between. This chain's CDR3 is CASSPLSGTDAGRANYGYTF. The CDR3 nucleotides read TGTGCCAGCTCACCACTCTCGGGGACCGACGCAGGACGAGCTAACTATGGCTACACCTTC.

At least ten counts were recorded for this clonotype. CDR3 bases: TGTGCCAGCAGCTTCGGACTAGGTATAGGGATTGAGCAGTTCTTC. Its protein product is CASSFGLGIGIEQFF. The V call is TRBV11-2, the J call TRBJ2-1; TRBD2 matches 7 bases. This CDR3 contains 15 residues. Germline V gene lookup returns CDR1 SGHAT and CDR2 FQNNGV. The V gene end was trimmed by 3 bases and the J gene end by 9 bases; junction bases not matched to a gene: 11.

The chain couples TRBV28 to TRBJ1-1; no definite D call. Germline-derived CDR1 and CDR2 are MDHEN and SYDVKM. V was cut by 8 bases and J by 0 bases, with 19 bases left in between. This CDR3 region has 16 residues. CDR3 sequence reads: CASATFSGRLNTEAFF. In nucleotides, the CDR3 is TGTGCCAGCGCTACCTTCTCCGGCAGGCTGAACACTGAAGCTTTCTTT.

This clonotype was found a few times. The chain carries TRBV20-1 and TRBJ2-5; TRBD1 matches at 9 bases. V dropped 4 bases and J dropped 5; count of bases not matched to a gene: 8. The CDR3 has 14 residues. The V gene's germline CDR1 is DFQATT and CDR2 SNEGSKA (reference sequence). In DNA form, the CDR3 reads TGCAGTGCTATGGACAGGGGCAGGGCGGAGACCCAGTACTTC. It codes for CSAMDRGRAETQYF.

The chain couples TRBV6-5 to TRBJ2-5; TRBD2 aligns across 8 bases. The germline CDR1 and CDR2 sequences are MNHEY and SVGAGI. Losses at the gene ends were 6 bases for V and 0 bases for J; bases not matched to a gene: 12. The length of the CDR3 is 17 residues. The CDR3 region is CASSTRGGGANQETQYF. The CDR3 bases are TGTGCCAGCAGCACCCGGGGGGGAGGGGCCAACCAAGAGACCCAGTACTTC.

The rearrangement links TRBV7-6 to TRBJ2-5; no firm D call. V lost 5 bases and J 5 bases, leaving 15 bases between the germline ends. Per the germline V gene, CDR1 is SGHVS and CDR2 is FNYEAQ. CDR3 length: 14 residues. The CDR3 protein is CASSASAPQETQYF. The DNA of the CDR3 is TGTGCCAGCAGCGCCTCGGCACCCCAGGAGACCCAGTACTTC.

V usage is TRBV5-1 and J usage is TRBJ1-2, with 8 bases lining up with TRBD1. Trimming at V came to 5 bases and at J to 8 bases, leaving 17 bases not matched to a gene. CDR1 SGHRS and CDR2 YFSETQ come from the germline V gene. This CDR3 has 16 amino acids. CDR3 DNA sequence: TGCGCCAGCAGTCCAACACCGACAGGGGATGTGGAAGGCTACACCTTC. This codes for CASSPTPTGDVEGYTF.

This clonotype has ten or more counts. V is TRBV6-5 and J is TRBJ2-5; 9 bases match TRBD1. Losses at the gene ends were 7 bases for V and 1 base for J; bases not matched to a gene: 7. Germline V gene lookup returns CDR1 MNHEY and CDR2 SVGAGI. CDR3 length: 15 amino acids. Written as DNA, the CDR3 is TGTGCCAGCACCCCGGGACAGGGAGTCCAAGAGACCCAGTACTTC. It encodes CASTPGQGVQETQYF.

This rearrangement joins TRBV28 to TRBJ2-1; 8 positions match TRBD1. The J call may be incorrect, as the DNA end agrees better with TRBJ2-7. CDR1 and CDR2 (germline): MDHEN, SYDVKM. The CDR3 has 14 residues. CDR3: CASTQGQDYNEQYF. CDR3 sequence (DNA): TGTGCCAGCACCCAGGGACAGGACTACAATGAGCAGTACTTC.

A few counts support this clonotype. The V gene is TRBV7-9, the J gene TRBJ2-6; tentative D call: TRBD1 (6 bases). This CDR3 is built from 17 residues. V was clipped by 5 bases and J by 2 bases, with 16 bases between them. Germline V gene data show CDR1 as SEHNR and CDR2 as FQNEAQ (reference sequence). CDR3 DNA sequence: TGTGCCAGCAGCCGTTCCAGGGGAAGGGCTGGGGCCAACGTCCTGACTTTC. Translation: CASSRSRGRAGANVLTF.

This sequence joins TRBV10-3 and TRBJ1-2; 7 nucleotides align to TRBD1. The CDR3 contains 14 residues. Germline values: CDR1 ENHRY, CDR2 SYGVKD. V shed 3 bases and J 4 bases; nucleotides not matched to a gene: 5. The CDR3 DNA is TGTGCCATCAGTGATATAGGGGGCGCCTATGGCTACACCTTC. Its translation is CAISDIGGAYGYTF.

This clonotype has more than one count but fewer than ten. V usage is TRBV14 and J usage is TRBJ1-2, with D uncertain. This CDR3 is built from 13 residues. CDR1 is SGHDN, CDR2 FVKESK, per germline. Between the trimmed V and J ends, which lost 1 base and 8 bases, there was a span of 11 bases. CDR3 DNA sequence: TGTGCCAGCAGCCAAGTATCCGGGGTCGGCTACACCTTC. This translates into CASSQVSGVGYTF.

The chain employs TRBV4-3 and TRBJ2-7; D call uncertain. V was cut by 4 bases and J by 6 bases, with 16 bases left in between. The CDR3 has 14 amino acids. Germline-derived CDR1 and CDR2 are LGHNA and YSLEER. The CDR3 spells CASSRKGVGSEQYF. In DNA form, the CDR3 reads TGCGCCAGCAGCCGAAAAGGAGTTGGCTCCGAGCAGTACTTC.

CDR3 nucleotides: TGCAGCGTCGGGGGACAGCGGAACACCGGGGAGCTGTTTTTT. Its translation: CSVGGQRNTGELFF. The chain uses TRBV29-1 and TRBJ2-2; maybe TRBD1 (7 bases). Germline lookup yields CDR1 SQVTM and CDR2 ANQGSEA. V lost 6 bases and J 1 base, leaving 12 bases between the germline ends. The CDR3 spans 14 residues.

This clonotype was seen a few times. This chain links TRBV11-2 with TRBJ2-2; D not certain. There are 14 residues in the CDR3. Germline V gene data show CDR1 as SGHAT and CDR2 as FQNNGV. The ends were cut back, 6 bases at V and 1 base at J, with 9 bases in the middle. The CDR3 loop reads CASRQTLNTGELFF. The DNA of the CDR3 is TGTGCCAGCAGGCAGACCCTGAACACCGGGGAGCTGTTTTTT.